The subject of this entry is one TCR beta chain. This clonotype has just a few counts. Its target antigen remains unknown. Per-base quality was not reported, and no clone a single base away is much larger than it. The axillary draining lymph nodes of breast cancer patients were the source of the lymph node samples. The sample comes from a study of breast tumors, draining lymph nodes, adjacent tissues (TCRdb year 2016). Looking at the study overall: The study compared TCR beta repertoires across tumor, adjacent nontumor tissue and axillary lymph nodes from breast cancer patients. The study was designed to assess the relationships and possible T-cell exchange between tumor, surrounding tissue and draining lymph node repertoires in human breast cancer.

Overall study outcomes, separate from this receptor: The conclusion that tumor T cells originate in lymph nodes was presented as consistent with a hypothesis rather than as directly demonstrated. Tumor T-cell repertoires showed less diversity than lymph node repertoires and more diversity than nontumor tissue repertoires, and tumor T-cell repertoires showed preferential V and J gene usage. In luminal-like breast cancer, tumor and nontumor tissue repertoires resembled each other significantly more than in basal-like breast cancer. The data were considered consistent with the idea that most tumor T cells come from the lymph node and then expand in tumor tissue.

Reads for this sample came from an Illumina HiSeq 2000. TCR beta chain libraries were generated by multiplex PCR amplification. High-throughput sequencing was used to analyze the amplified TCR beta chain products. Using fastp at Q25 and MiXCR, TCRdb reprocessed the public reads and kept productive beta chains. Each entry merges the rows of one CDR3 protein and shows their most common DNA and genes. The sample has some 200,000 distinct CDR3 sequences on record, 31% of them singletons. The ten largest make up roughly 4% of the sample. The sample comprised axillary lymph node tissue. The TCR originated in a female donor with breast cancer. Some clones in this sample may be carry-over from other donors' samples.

The CDR3 protein is CASTQRFNTEAFF. The nucleotides read TGTGCCAGTACGCAGAGATTTAACACTGAAGCTTTCTTT. The sequence is built from TRBV19 and TRBJ1-1; the D gene remains uncertain. CDR1 and CDR2 were assigned from the germline V gene (reference sequence) as LNHDA and SQIVND. Trimming at the junction amounts to 7 bases on V and 2 bases on J, and the germline ends lie 11 bases apart. The CDR3 sequence holds 13 residues, the cysteine and phenylalanine included. The kept DNA is CDR3 alone, 39 bases in frame from the first base.